Shown below are 32 T cell receptor beta chains from a single sample sequenced in a study of CD8 T cells in ankylosing spondylitis. MiXCR, run by TCRdb on the 5' RACE reads, gives a single entry per CDR3 protein. The data contain 200,000 to 250,000 distinct CDR3 sequences, roughly a tenth of them singletons. Sequenced: blood, either unsorted or a sorted T cell fraction (not recorded which). These TCRs come from a male donor with ankylosing spondylitis or in good health (not recorded which).

This clonotype was recorded at least ten times. This sequence joins TRBV7-2 and TRBJ2-5; D possibly corresponds to TRBD2 (6 bases). Germline CDR1 SGHTA, CDR2 FQGNSA. The CDR3 is made up of 15 amino acids. The V end lost 2 bases, the J end lost 3 bases, and 13 bases lay between the germline ends. The CDR3 reads CASSLFSRGEETQYF. DNA of the CDR3: TGTGCCAGCAGCTTATTTTCGCGGGGCGAAGAGACCCAGTACTTC.

The chain employs TRBV14 and TRBJ2-1; 9 bases line up with TRBD2. The length of the CDR3 is 18 residues. Germline V gives CDR1 SGHDN, CDR2 FVKESK. The V and J ends lost 1 base and 6 bases, in that order; junction bases with no gene match: 13. The CDR3 spells CASSQAKAAGGPLNEQFF. CDR3 in DNA: TGTGCCAGCAGCCAAGCCAAGGCGGCGGGGGGGCCTCTCAATGAGCAGTTCTTC. Combining the CDR3 with reference TRBV14 and TRBJ2-1 gives the whole variable domain EAGVTQFPSHSVIEKGQTVTLRCDPISGHDNLYWYRRVMGKEIKFLLHFVKESKQDESGMPNNRFLAERTGGTYSTLKVQPAELEDSGVYFCASSQAKAAGGPLNEQFFGPGTRLTVL.

This clonotype was picked up many times. The genes are TRBV18 and TRBJ1-4; no reliable D call. The CDR3 sequence is 15 residues long. Germline lookup yields CDR1 KGHSH and CDR2 LQKENI. V was trimmed by 6 bases and J by 3 bases, leaving 14 bases between them. In nucleotides, the CDR3 is TGTGCCAGCTCTCCCCCGGACCTGGCTAATGAAAAACTGTTTTTT. Its protein is CASSPPDLANEKLFF. The full variable domain, with the rest looked up from reference TRBV18 and TRBJ1-4, is NAGVMQNPRHLVRRRGQEARLRCSPMKGHSHVYWYRQLPEEGLKFMVYLQKENIIDESGMPKERFSAEFPKEGPSILRIQQVVRGDSAAYFCASSPPDLANEKLFFGSGTQLSVL.

In this sample, this clonotype turned up many times. V is TRBV7-3 and J is TRBJ2-1; 11 nucleotides align to TRBD1. The CDR3 consists of 15 residues. CDR1 and CDR2 (germline): SGHTA, FQGTGA. Losses at the gene ends were 3 bases for V and 9 bases for J; bases not matched to a gene: 7. The CDR3, as DNA: TGTGCCAGCAGCTTCCGGGACAGGGGGTACGGTGAGCAGTTCTTC. Its protein is CASSFRDRGYGEQFF.

This clonotype was detected ten times or more. The chain has TRBV20-1 and TRBJ1-6, with D hard to call. Trimming removed 5 bases at V and 0 bases at J, with 14 bases between. The CDR3 sequence is 16 residues long. CDR1 is DFQATT, CDR2 SNEGSKA, per germline (reference sequence). This chain's CDR3 is CSALSSQSSYNSPLHF. The CDR3 bases are TGCAGTGCTCTGAGCTCTCAGAGCTCCTATAATTCACCCCTCCACTTT.

Notes on this clonotype: A much larger clonotype is one base distant, so this may be a read error. The chain employs TRBV2 and TRBJ2-5; TRBD2 agrees at 9 bases. There are 13 residues in the CDR3. The germline gives CDR1 SNHLY, CDR2 FYNNEI. The CDR3 loop is CVSVVAGEETQYF. CDR3 nucleotides: TGTGTCAGCGTGGTAGCGGGGGAAGAGACCCAGTACTTC.

This chain uses TRBV12-3 or TRBV12-4 with TRBJ2-2; no reliable D call. Trimming took off 6 bases at V and 6 bases at J, with 5 bases between the two ends. The CDR3 runs to 11 residues. The chain's CDR3 is CASRLAGELFF. DNA of the CDR3: TGTGCCAGCAGACTGGCCGGGGAGCTGTTTTTT.

This clonotype was counted at least ten times. The chain recombines TRBV12-3 or TRBV12-4 with TRBJ2-3, with D uncertain. The V end lost 1 base, the J end lost 5 bases, and 13 bases lay between the germline ends. This CDR3 is 15 amino acids long. The CDR3 nucleotides read TGTGCCAGCAGTTTAGGCAGTTCCTACGGAGATACGCAGTATTTT. Translating it yields CASSLGSSYGDTQYF.

This chain uses TRBV9 with TRBJ2-5, with D possibly TRBD1 on 6 matching bases. CDR3 size: 14 residues. Germline values: CDR1 SGDLS, CDR2 YYNGEE. The V end was cut by 4 bases, the J end by 9 bases, with 19 bases between. This chain's CDR3 is CASSLTGTLEAQYF. The CDR3, as DNA: TGTGCCAGCAGCCTCACAGGGACCCTTGAGGCCCAGTACTTC.

This clonotype has more than one count but fewer than ten. The chain links TRBV5-1 to TRBJ1-1; 7 bases align to TRBD1. The CDR3 covers 12 residues. Germline values: CDR1 SGHRS, CDR2 YFSETQ. Unmatched junction bases numbered 6, after V lost 4 bases and J lost 9 bases. The CDR3 reads CASSIDRDKAFF. The CDR3 DNA is TGCGCCAGCAGCATCGACAGGGACAAAGCTTTCTTT.

The gene calls are TRBV6-5 and TRBJ1-2, with unresolved D. Germline assignment: CDR1 MNHEY and CDR2 SVGAGI. This CDR3 contains 17 residues. Deletions cut 4 bases from V and 2 bases from J, with 20 bases between. In DNA form, the CDR3 reads TGTGCCAGCAGTTTCACCACTCGACGGGCTTCAAACTATGGCTACACCTTC. Its translation: CASSFTTRRASNYGYTF.

There are many counts of this clonotype. CDR3 in amino acids: CASSSESNQPQHF. CDR3 in DNA: TGTGCCAGCAGTAGCGAAAGCAATCAGCCCCAGCATTTT. The J gene is TRBJ1-5, the V gene TRBV2, with no clear D. This CDR3 comprises 13 residues. Trimming cost V 5 bases and J 1 base, with 6 bases left between them. The germline V gene encodes CDR1 SNHLY and CDR2 FYNNEI.

This rearrangement joins TRBV3-1 to TRBJ2-3; tentative D call: TRBD2 (6 bases). CDR3 size: 17 residues. Trimming cost V 0 bases and J 0 bases, with 13 bases left between them. CDR1 and CDR2 (germline): LGHDT, YNNKEL (reference sequence). As DNA, the CDR3 is TGTGCCAGCAGCCAAGATCCTGGCGGGGATAGCACAGATACGCAGTATTTT. This gives the protein CASSQDPGGDSTDTQYF.

This clonotype was recorded many times. This rearrangement joins TRBV7-9 to TRBJ2-7; D could derive from TRBD1 or TRBD2 (5 bases each). This CDR3 has 13 amino acids. Per germline, CDR1 SEHNR and CDR2 FQNEAQ (reference sequence). Trimming pared 6 bases from V and 7 bases from J, leaving 16 bases between. The CDR3: CASRDGTAGEQYF. The CDR3 DNA reads TGTGCCAGCAGAGATGGGACGGCTGGTGAGCAGTACTTC.

This clonotype was counted at least ten times. The chain carries TRBV28 and TRBJ1-3; no clear D. V lost 8 bases to trimming and J lost 7 bases, with 12 bases between them. Germline loops: CDR1 MDHEN, CDR2 SYDVKM. The CDR3 consists of 12 residues. CDR3 nucleotides: TGTGCCAGCTCAACCAGGAGGAACACCATATATTTT. It codes for CASSTRRNTIYF.

This clonotype was recorded at least ten times. The chain recombines TRBV18 with TRBJ1-1; the D is unclear. Germline values: CDR1 KGHSH, CDR2 LQKENI. Trimming took 2 bases from V and 0 from J, leaving 4 bases between them. This CDR3 has 13 residues. The CDR3 loop is CASSPGMNTEAFF. CDR3 in DNA: TGTGCCAGCTCACCAGGAATGAACACTGAAGCTTTCTTT.

This clonotype appeared many times. The V gene is TRBV5-1, the J gene TRBJ2-7; unclear D gene. The CDR3 consists of 13 residues. V lost 1 base and J 2 bases, leaving 7 bases between the germline ends. Germline CDR1 reads SGHRS; CDR2 reads YFSETQ. The CDR3 spells CASSLQNTYEQYF. CDR3 sequence (DNA): TGCGCCAGCAGCTTGCAAAATACCTACGAGCAGTACTTC.

This clonotype was recorded many times. The V call is TRBV6-5, the J call TRBJ1-6, with D possibly TRBD1 on 6 matching bases. The V gene's germline CDR1 is MNHEY and CDR2 SVGAGI. This CDR3 has 19 amino acids. V was shortened by 0 bases and J by 0 bases, with 15 bases between the two germline ends. CDR3 loop: CASSYSHVRGSSYNSPLHF. For the CDR3, the DNA is TGTGCCAGCAGTTACTCGCACGTCAGGGGAAGCTCCTATAATTCACCCCTCCACTTT.

This clonotype came up a few times. This chain links TRBV7-2 with TRBJ2-7, with unresolved D. Trimming stripped 2 bases from V and 5 bases from J, with 10 bases between. Germline V gives CDR1 SGHTA, CDR2 FQGNSA. The CDR3 spans 13 residues. This CDR3 is CASSLRTVDEQYF. The DNA for the CDR3 is TGTGCCAGCAGCTTAAGGACCGTGGACGAGCAGTACTTC.

This clonotype has only a few counts. The V call is TRBV3-1, the J call TRBJ2-3; tentatively, D is TRBD1 (5 bases). Trimming left V 4 bases short and J 3 bases short, with 14 bases between. Germline V gene data show CDR1 as LGHDT and CDR2 as YNNKEL (reference sequence). The CDR3 sequence is 15 residues long. The CDR3 loop is CASSPQGSLTDTQYF. CDR3 DNA: TGTGCCAGCAGCCCCCAGGGTAGCTTGACAGATACGCAGTATTTT.

This clonotype has just a few counts. This chain joins TRBV11-2 and TRBJ1-1; 9 nucleotides match TRBD1. Losses at the gene ends were 5 bases for V and 1 base for J; bases not matched to a gene: 8. Germline lookup yields CDR1 SGHAT and CDR2 FQNNGV. This CDR3 is built from 16 residues. The CDR3 reads CASSPGTGISNTEAFF. The CDR3 nucleotides read TGTGCCAGCAGCCCCGGGACAGGGATTTCGAACACTGAAGCTTTCTTT. The entire variable domain, with the rest obtained from reference TRBV11-2 and TRBJ1-1, is as follows: EAGVAQSPRYKIIEKRQSVAFWCNPISGHATLYWYQQILGQGPKLLIQFQNNGVVDDSQLPKDRFSAERLKGVDSTLKIQPAKLEDSAVYLCASSPGTGISNTEAFFGQGTRLTVV.

This clonotype was seen repeatedly, ten times or more. The J gene is TRBJ2-1, the V gene TRBV20-1; 9 nucleotides align to TRBD1. Unmatched junction bases numbered 1, after V lost 3 bases and J lost 4 bases. Per the germline V gene, CDR1 is DFQATT and CDR2 is SNEGSKA (reference sequence). This CDR3 has 13 residues. The CDR3 coding sequence is TGCAGTGCTAGGGACAGGGGATACAATGAGCAGTTCTTC. This sequence encodes CSARDRGYNEQFF.

This clonotype was counted ten times or more. V gene TRBV2 combines with J gene TRBJ2-1; 7 nucleotides line up with TRBD1. Germline V gives CDR1 SNHLY, CDR2 FYNNEI. Trimming removed 6 bases from V and 10 bases from J; junction bases left unmatched: 12. The CDR3 totals 14 residues. The CDR3 is CASRNNRGLGEQFF. CDR3 in DNA: TGTGCCAGCAGGAACAACAGGGGTCTAGGGGAGCAGTTCTTC.

This clonotype was seen repeatedly, ten times or more. The V and J genes are TRBV5-1 and TRBJ1-2; D not resolved. The CDR3 is made up of 14 amino acids. The ends were cut back, 0 bases at V and 0 bases at J, with 6 bases in the middle. Germline V CDR1 and CDR2: SGHRS, YFSETQ. CDR3 sequence reads: CASSLDSSNYGYTF. The CDR3 region has the DNA TGCGCCAGCAGCTTGGACAGCTCTAACTATGGCTACACCTTC.

This clonotype was observed a handful of times. The genes are TRBV6-1 and TRBJ1-2, with D perhaps matching TRBD1 (6 bases). Trimming cost V 6 bases and J 2 bases, with 13 bases left between them. CDR1 and CDR2 (germline): MNHNS, SASEGT. The CDR3 runs 14 residues. DNA of the CDR3: TGTGCCAGCAGACCCGGACAGTTCAACTATGGCTACACCTTC. Translation: CASRPGQFNYGYTF.

This clonotype was seen many times. Here the CDR3 reads CASSLGQRYEQFF. CDR3 nucleotides: TGCGCCAGCAGCTTGGGGCAGCGATACGAGCAGTTCTTC. The chain is built from TRBV5-1 and TRBJ2-1; no firm D call. Germline CDR1 is SGHRS and CDR2 is YFSETQ. The CDR3 totals 13 residues. V dropped 0 bases and J dropped 10 bases, with 11 bases sitting between them.

J is TRBJ1-5 and V is TRBV28, with D tentatively TRBD1 (6 bases). CDR3 size: 15 residues. Trimming took off 7 bases at V and 5 bases at J, with 18 bases between the two ends. CDR1 is MDHEN and CDR2 is SYDVKM in the germline V gene. CDR3 in DNA: TGTGCCAGCACCGCCCGGGGGCTTGGTTATCAGCCCCAGCATTTT. It yields the protein CASTARGLGYQPQHF.

This clonotype was recorded many times. The V and J genes are TRBV5-6 and TRBJ1-6, with D perhaps matching TRBD1 (6 bases). Between the trimmed V and J ends, which lost 4 bases and 5 bases, there was a span of 13 bases. The CDR3 contains 15 residues. Germline-derived CDR1 and CDR2 are SGHDT and YYEEEE. CDR3 bases: TGTGCCAGCAGCCCTCGGACAGTCAATAATTCACCCCTCCACTTT. It encodes CASSPRTVNNSPLHF.

This clonotype was observed at least ten times. V gene TRBV5-5 combines with J gene TRBJ2-1; D call uncertain. V was clipped by 0 bases and J by 10 bases, with 5 bases between them. CDR3 size: 11 residues. The germline CDR1 and CDR2 sequences are SGHKS and YYEKEE (reference sequence). In DNA form, the CDR3 reads TGTGCCAGCAGCTTGGTACAGGAGCAGTTCTTC. Translation: CASSLVQEQFF.

This clonotype was seen repeatedly, ten times or more. The V and J genes are TRBV18 and TRBJ2-5; tentatively, D is TRBD1 (5 bases). V was clipped by 2 bases and J by 1 base, with 8 bases between them. The germline gives CDR1 KGHSH, CDR2 LQKENI. This CDR3 contains 14 residues. The CDR3: CASSPIQGQETQYF. In DNA, the CDR3 is TGTGCCAGCTCACCAATCCAGGGCCAAGAGACCCAGTACTTC.

This clonotype has a count of ten or more. The chain links TRBV9 to TRBJ2-2; 9 positions agree with TRBD1. Germline assignment: CDR1 SGDLS and CDR2 YYNGEE. J lost 6 bases, V lost 3 bases, and 3 bases had no gene match. The CDR3 contains 14 residues. The CDR3 DNA sequence: TGTGCCAGCAGCGCGGACAGGGGTGCCGGGGAGCTGTTTTTT. Translation: CASSADRGAGELFF.

This clonotype has a count of ten or more. V is TRBV5-6 and J is TRBJ1-1; D not certain. V was pared by 1 base and J by 7 bases, with 11 bases between. This CDR3 is 13 amino acids long. Germline values: CDR1 SGHDT, CDR2 YYEEEE. The CDR3 DNA reads as TGTGCCAGCAGCTTGCAGGCTTCGGGTGAAGCTTTCTTT. This gives the protein CASSLQASGEAFF. Using reference TRBV5-6 and TRBJ1-1 for the parts outside the CDR3, the full variable domain is DAGVTQSPTHLIKTRGQQVTLRCSPKSGHDTVSWYQQALGQGPQFIFQYYEEEERQRGNFPDRFSGHQFPNYSSELNVNALLLGDSALYLCASSLQASGEAFFGQGTRLTVV.